Described below is a single TCR beta chain sequence and its context. Authors' processing steps: By means of reference gene primer amplification, nucleated cell counts were estimated. Clones were sequenced by immunoSEQ multiplex PCR, and TCRdb holds only the in-frame ones, with some missing. V, J and clone size are taken as reported in that table, and D and trimming were inferred from the DNA itself. Of hundreds of thousands of clones in the sample, more than 85% were seen once. The sample belongs to a study of blood T cell repertoires in COVID-19. CDR3 size: 15 residues. Germline CDR1 is SGHDT and CDR2 is YYEEEE. The V and J ends lost 4 bases and 9 bases respectively, with 17 bases between them.

Sample: peripheral blood. The source is a man between 40 and 49 years old with acute or convalescent COVID-19. The V call is TRBV5-6, the J call TRBJ1-6; TRBD1 is a possible D gene (5 bases). The CDR3 here is CASSRRGRVGSPLHF. The CDR3 nucleotides read TGTGCCAGCAGCCGGCGGGGGAGGGTCGGTTCACCCCTCCACTTT. Filled out from reference TRBV5-6 and TRBJ1-6, the complete variable domain reads DAGVTQSPTHLIKTRGQQVTLRCSPKSGHDTVSWYQQALGQGPQFIFQYYEEEERQRGNFPDRFSGHQFPNYSSELNVNALLLGDSALYLCASSRRGRVGSPLHFGNGTRLTVT.